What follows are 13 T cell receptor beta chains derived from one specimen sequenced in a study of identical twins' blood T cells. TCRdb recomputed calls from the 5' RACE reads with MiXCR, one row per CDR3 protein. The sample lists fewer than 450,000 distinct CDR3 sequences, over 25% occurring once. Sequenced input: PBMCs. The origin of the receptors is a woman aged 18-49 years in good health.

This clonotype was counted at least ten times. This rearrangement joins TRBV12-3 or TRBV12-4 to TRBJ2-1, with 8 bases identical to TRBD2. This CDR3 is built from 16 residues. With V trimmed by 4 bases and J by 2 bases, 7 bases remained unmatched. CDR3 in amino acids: CASSSVGSGTYNEQFF. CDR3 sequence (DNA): TGTGCCAGCAGTTCCGTGGGTAGCGGGACCTACAATGAGCAGTTCTTC.

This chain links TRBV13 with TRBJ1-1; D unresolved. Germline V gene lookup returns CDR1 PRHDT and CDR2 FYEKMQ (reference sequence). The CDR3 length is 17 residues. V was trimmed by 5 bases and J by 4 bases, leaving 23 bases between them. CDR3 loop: CASSPTREGYRSTEAFF. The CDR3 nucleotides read TGTGCCAGCAGCCCCACCCGCGAGGGATACCGGAGCACTGAAGCTTTCTTT.

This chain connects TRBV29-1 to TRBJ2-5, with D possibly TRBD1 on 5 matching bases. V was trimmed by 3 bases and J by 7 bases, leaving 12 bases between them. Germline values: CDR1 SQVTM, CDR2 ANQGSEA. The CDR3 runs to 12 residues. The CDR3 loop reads CSVDTGLRTQYF. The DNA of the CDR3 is TGCAGCGTTGACACAGGTTTACGGACCCAGTACTTC.

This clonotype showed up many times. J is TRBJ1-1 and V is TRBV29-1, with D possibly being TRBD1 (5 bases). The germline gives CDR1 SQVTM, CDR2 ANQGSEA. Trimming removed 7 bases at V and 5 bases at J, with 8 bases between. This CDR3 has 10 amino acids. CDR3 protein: CSGRGTEAFF. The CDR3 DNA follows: TGCAGCGGGCGGGGGACTGAAGCTTTCTTT.

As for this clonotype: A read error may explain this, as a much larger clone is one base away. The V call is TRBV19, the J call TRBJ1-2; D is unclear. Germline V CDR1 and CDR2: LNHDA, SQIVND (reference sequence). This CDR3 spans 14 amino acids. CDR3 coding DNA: TGTGCCAGTAGTATAAGGAGGGCTGGCTATGGCTGCACCTTC. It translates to CASSIRRAGYGCTF. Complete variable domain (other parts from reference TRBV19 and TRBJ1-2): DGGITQSPKYLFRKEGQNVTLSCEQNLNHDAMYWYRQDPGQGLRLIYYSQIVNDFQKGDIAEGYSVSREKKESFPLTVTSAQKNPTAFYLCASSIRRAGYGCTFGSGTRLTVV.

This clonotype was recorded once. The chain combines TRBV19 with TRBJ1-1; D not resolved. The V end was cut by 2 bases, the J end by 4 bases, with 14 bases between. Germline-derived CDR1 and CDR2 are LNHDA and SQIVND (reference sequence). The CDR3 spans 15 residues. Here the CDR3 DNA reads TGTGCCAGTAGTATACGGGAGGGCAGCGGCACTGAAGCTTTCTTT. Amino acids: CASSIREGSGTEAFF.

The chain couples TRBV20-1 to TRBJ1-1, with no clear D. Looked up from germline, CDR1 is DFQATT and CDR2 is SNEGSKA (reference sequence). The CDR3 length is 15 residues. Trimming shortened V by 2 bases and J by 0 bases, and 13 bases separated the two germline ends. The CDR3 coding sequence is TGCAGTGCTAGATATAGTCAGGCGCTGAACACTGAAGCTTTCTTT. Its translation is CSARYSQALNTEAFF.

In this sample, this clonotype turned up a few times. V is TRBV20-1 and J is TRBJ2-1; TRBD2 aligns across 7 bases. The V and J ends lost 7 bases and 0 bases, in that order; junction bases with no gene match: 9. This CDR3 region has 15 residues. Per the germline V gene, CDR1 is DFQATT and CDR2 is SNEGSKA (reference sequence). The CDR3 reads CSGEGLQSSYNEQFF. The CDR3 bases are TGCAGTGGGGAGGGACTACAAAGCTCCTACAATGAGCAGTTCTTC.

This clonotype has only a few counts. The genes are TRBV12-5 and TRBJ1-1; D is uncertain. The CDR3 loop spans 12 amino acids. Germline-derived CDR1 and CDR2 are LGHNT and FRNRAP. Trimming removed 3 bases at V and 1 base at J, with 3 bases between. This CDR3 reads CASGFGNTEAFF. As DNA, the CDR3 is TGTGCTAGTGGTTTCGGGAACACTGAAGCTTTCTTT.

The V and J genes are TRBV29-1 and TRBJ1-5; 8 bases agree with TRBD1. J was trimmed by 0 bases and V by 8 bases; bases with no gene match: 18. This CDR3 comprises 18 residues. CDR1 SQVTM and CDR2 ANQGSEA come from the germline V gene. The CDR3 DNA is TGCAGCCCCTTCAGGGGGCTCCCACCTCCCTATAGCAATCAGCCCCAGCATTTT. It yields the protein CSPFRGLPPPYSNQPQHF.

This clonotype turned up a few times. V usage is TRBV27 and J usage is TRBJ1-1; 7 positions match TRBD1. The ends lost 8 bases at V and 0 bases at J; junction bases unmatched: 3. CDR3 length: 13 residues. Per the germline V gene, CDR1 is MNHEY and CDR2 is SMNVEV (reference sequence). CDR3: CASGGQLNTEAFF. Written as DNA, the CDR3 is TGTGCCAGCGGGGGACAGCTGAACACTGAAGCTTTCTTT.

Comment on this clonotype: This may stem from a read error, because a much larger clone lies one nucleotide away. In nucleotides, the CDR3 is TGCAGTGCTCGAGAGGTGCCGGGGGATACTCAAGCTTTCTTT. It codes for CSAREVPGDTQAFF. The rearrangement joins TRBV20-1 to TRBJ1-1, with D perhaps TRBD1 (5 bases). Per the germline V gene, CDR1 is DFQATT and CDR2 is SNEGSKA (reference sequence). This CDR3 comprises 14 residues.

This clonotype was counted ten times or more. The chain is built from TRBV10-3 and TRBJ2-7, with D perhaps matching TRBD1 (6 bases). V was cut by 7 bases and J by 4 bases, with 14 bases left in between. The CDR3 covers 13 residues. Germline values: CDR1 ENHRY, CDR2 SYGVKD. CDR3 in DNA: TGTGCCATCACCAACAGGGAACAATACGAGCAGTACTTC. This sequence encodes CAITNREQYEQYF.